This T cell receptor beta chain was profiled in a study of regulatory T cells in long-lasting Graves disease. Study-level information: A definition of persistent Graves' disease required over 5 years of antithyroid drugs plus positive TSH receptor antibodies.

This clonotype appeared a few times. Germline assignment: CDR1 SQVTM and CDR2 ANQGSEA. V was pared by 4 bases and J by 3 bases, with 6 bases of the junction left unmatched. The CDR3 is made up of 15 amino acids. Arm-PCR of CDR3 regions and iRepertoire HTBI primers were used to build TCR beta libraries. TCRdb re-analysed the multiplex PCR reads in MiXCR, keeping a single row per CDR3 protein. This table holds about 290,000 distinct CDR3 sequences, 20% to 25% found once. Time point defined: persistent/refractory GD, antithyroid drugs over 5 years with positive TRAb. Researchers made the TCR library from RNA that was extracted from PBMCs. It was an endocrinology department in Xi'an, China, that provided the patients. Into tubes containing EDTA, about 10 milliliters of peripheral blood were drawn.

The sequencing used peripheral blood mononuclear cells (PBMCs), collected when the disease was refractory, from a patient treated with antithyroid drugs. The rearrangement joins TRBV29-1 to TRBJ2-6, with 7 bases identical to TRBD1. This clonotype was sampled from a female donor with Graves disease. DNA of the CDR3: TGCAGCGTTGGGCAGGGGGTCGGTGGGGCCAACGTCCTGACTTTC. The encoded protein is CSVGQGVGGANVLTF.